This T cell receptor beta chain was captured by sequencing in a study of T cell responses to AZD1222 COVID-19 vaccine. The CDR3 has 16 amino acids. With 1 base removed from V and 0 bases from J, the gap between germline ends came to 11 bases. Looked up from germline, CDR1 is SGHRS and CDR2 is YFSETQ. Here immunoSEQ multiplex PCR was the method, and the copy in TCRdb shows in-frame clones only, minus some. The sample carries some 170,000 clones, about 92% recorded once. The rearrangement uses TRBV5-1 and TRBJ1-3; possible D gene TRBD1, 6 bases. The sequence was obtained from an adult in good health. Material: peripheral blood, obtained on day 0 of AZD1222 vaccination. The CDR3 sequence: CASSLSGDSSGNTIYF. For the CDR3, the DNA is TGCGCCAGCAGCTTGTCAGGGGATTCCTCTGGAAACACCATATATTTT.